Presented here are 13 T cell receptor beta chains from one specimen sequenced in a study of T cell changes during pregnancy in multiple sclerosis. Measured with immunoSEQ multiplex PCR; TCRdb has only the in-frame clones, and not every one. The table lists 67,000 or so clones, roughly 92% of them singletons. This specimen was CD8+ T cells from peripheral blood mononuclear cells, taken in the third trimester of pregnancy. The receptors shown here come from a female donor in good health, enrolled as a control in a pregnancy study.

This chain uses TRBV5-4 with TRBJ2-7; TRBD1 matches 7 bases. The junction had 0 bases not matched to a gene; V was cut back by 3 bases and J by 0 bases. Per the germline V gene, CDR1 is SGHNT and CDR2 is YYREEE (reference sequence). The CDR3 loop spans 13 amino acids. The CDR3 region has the DNA TGTGCCAGCAGCTGGGACAGCTCCTACGAGCAGTACTTC. Translation gives CASSWDSSYEQYF.

The J gene is TRBJ1-2, the V gene TRBV5-5; 9 nucleotides match TRBD1. V shed 0 bases, J shed 6 bases, and the junction held 6 bases outside the gene matches. Germline V CDR1 and CDR2: SGHKS, YYEKEE (reference sequence). CDR3 size: 15 residues. In nucleotides, the CDR3 is TGTGCCAGCAGCTTGGAAGGACAGGGGCTGGATGGCTACACCTTC. Translated, it gives CASSLEGQGLDGYTF.

V usage is TRBV4-1 and J usage is TRBJ1-1; maybe TRBD1 (6 bases). Trimming cost V 1 base and J 7 bases, with 10 bases left between them. In germline, CDR1 is MGHRA, CDR2 YSYEKL. This CDR3 is 13 amino acids long. CDR3 region: CASSQGSGVEAFF. CDR3 DNA: TGCGCCAGCAGCCAAGGGTCAGGGGTTGAAGCTTTCTTT.

The chain employs TRBV7-9 and TRBJ2-7; 7 bases match TRBD1. After removal of 3 bases from V and 4 bases from J, the junction contained 6 bases not matched to a gene. The CDR3 totals 14 residues. CDR1 SEHNR and CDR2 FQNEAQ come from the germline V gene (reference sequence). The CDR3 DNA is TGTGCCAGCAGCTTTCAGAACAGGGGATACGAGCAGTACTTC. Residues: CASSFQNRGYEQYF.

V usage is TRBV9 and J usage is TRBJ1-2, with a weak D call TRBD1 (5 bases). Looked up from germline, CDR1 is SGDLS and CDR2 is YYNGEE. Deletions cut 3 bases from V and 2 bases from J, with 11 bases between. This CDR3 has 14 amino acids. The CDR3 loop reads CASSGGGRNYGYTF. CDR3 coding DNA: TGTGCCAGCAGCGGGGGGGGGAGAAACTATGGCTACACCTTC.

The V and J genes are TRBV16 and TRBJ1-4; the D is unclear. From germline, CDR1 is KGHSY and CDR2 FQNENV. Trimming left V 1 base short and J 8 bases short, with 11 bases between. The CDR3 is 14 residues long. The CDR3: CASSQYRSGEKLFF. For the CDR3, the DNA is TGTGCCAGCAGCCAATACCGGAGCGGCGAAAAACTGTTTTTT.

The J gene is TRBJ1-1, the V gene TRBV7-9; maybe TRBD1 (5 bases). Per the germline V gene, CDR1 is SEHNR and CDR2 is FQNEAQ (reference sequence). This CDR3 has 14 amino acids. Trimming removed 1 base at V and 1 base at J, with 7 bases between. CDR3 coding DNA: TGTGCCAGCAGCTTAGTCGGGGGGAACACTGAAGCTTTCTTT. It yields the protein CASSLVGGNTEAFF.

V and J are TRBV27 and TRBJ1-2; D not resolved. The CDR3 covers 17 residues. Trimming cost V 6 bases and J 0 bases, with 20 bases left between them. In germline, CDR1 is MNHEY, CDR2 SMNVEV (reference sequence). The CDR3 spells CASSRGPSTDPNYGYTF. In DNA form, the CDR3 reads TGTGCCAGCAGCCGCGGGCCCTCAACGGACCCTAACTATGGCTACACCTTC.

The chain has TRBV5-6 and TRBJ1-1; D is perhaps TRBD1 (6 bases). Germline CDR1 and CDR2: SGHDT and YYEEEE. V was pared by 2 bases and J by 6 bases, with 17 bases between. This CDR3 has 15 residues. Here the CDR3 reads CASSFFPRGVAEAFF. CDR3 DNA sequence: TGTGCCAGCAGCTTCTTTCCCAGGGGCGTCGCTGAAGCTTTCTTT.

The rearrangement links TRBV6-5 to TRBJ2-1, with D maybe TRBD1 (6 bases). Germline assignment: CDR1 MNHEY and CDR2 SVGAGI. The CDR3 loop spans 15 amino acids. Trimming removed 4 bases from V and 0 bases from J, with 10 bases in between. The CDR3 sequence: CASSSGQSSYNEQFF. In nucleotides, the CDR3 is TGTGCCAGCAGTTCCGGACAGAGCTCCTACAATGAGCAGTTCTTC.

The chain uses TRBV25-1 and TRBJ2-7; the D gene is possibly TRBD1 (6 bases). CDR1 MGHDK and CDR2 SYGVNS come from the germline V gene. V shed 3 bases and J shed 3 bases, with 9 bases lying between them. CDR3 size: 13 residues. CDR3 coding DNA: TGTGCCAGCAGTGACAGGGGCAGCTACGAGCAGTACTTC. Its translation: CASSDRGSYEQYF.

V gene TRBV4-3 combines with J gene TRBJ2-7; D not resolved. V lost 0 bases, J lost 0 bases, and 6 bases lay in between. The CDR3 has 14 residues. CDR1 and CDR2 from the germline V gene are LGHNA and YSLEER. The chain's CDR3 is CASSQDPSSYEQYF. The CDR3 nucleotides are TGCGCCAGCAGCCAAGATCCCAGCTCCTACGAGCAGTACTTC.

Within the sample, this clone is medium-sized. V gene TRBV29-1 combines with J gene TRBJ1-2; 10 positions match TRBD1. V gave up 0 bases and J gave up 6 bases; unmatched junction bases: 7. The CDR3 loop spans 15 amino acids. The V gene's germline CDR1 is SQVTM and CDR2 ANQGSEA. The CDR3 loop is CSVEEGYGTGDGYTF. The CDR3 nucleotides read TGCAGCGTTGAAGAAGGTTATGGGACAGGGGATGGCTACACCTTC.